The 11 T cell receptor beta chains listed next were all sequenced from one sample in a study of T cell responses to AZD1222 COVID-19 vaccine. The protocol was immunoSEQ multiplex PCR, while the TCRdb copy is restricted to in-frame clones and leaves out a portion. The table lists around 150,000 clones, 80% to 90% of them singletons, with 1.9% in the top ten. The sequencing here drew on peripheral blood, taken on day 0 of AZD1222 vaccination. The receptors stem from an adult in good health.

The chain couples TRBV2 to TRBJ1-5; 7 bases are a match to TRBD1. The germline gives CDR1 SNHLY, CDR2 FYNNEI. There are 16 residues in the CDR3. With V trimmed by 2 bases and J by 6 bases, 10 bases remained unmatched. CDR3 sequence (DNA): TGTGCCAGCAGTGAATTACTGGGAGGGGGCGGTCAGCCCCAGCATTTT. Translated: CASSELLGGGGQPQHF. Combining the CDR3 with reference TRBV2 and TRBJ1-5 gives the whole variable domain EPEVTQTPSHQVTQMGQEVILRCVPISNHLYFYWYRQILGQKVEFLVSFYNNEISEKSEIFDDQFSVERPDGSNFTLKIRSTKLEDSAMYFCASSELLGGGGQPQHFGDGTRLSIL.

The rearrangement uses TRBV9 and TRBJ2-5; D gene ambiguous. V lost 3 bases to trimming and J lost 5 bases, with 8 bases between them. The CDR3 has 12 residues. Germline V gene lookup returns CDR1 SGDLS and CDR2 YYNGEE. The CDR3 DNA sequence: TGTGCCAGCAGCGCCGACCGGGAGACCCAGTACTTC. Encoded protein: CASSADRETQYF.

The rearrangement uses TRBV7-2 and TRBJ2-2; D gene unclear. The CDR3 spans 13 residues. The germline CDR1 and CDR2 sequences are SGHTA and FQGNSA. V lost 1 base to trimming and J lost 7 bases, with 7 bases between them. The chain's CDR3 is CASSLDPDGELFF. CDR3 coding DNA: TGTGCCAGCAGCTTAGACCCAGACGGGGAGCTGTTTTTT.

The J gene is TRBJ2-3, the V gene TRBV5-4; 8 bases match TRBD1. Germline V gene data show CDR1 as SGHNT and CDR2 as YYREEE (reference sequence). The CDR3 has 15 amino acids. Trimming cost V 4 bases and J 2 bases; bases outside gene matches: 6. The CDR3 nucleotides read TGTGCCAGCAGCACCGGACAGGGTACCACAGATACGCAGTATTTT. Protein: CASSTGQGTTDTQYF.

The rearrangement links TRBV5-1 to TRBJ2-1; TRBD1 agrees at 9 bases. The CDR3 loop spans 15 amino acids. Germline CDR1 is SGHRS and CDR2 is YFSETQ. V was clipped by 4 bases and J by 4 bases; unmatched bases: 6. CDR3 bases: TGCGCCAGCAGCCCAGGGACAGGGATTTACAATGAGCAGTTCTTC. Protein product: CASSPGTGIYNEQFF.

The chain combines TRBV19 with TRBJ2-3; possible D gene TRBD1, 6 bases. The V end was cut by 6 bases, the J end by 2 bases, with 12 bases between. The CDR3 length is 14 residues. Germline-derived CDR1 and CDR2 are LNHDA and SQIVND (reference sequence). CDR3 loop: CASSRRDTTDTQYF. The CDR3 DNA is TGTGCCAGTAGCCGCCGGGACACCACAGATACGCAGTATTTT.

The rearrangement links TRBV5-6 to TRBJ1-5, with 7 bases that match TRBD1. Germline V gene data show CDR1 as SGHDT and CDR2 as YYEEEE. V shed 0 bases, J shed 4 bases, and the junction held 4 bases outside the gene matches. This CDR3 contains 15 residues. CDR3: CASSLAMGQNQPQHF. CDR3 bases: TGTGCCAGCAGCTTGGCCATGGGACAGAATCAGCCCCAGCATTTT.

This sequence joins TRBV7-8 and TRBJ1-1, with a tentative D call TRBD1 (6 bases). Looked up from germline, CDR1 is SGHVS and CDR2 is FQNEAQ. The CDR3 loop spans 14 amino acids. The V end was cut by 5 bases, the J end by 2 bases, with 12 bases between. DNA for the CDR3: TGTGCCAGCAGCCCGGACAGTTTTAACACTGAAGCTTTCTTT. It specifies CASSPDSFNTEAFF.

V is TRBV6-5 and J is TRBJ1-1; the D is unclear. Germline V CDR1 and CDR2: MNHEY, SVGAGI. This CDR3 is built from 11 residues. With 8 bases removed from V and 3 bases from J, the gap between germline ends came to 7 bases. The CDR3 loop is CASQSHTEAFF. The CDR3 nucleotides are TGTGCCAGCCAATCTCACACTGAAGCTTTCTTT.

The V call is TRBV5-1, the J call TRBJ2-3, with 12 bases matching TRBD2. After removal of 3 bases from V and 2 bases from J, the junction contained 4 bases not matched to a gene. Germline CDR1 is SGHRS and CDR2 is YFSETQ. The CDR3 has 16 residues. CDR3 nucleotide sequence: TGCGCCAGCAGCTCGGGACTAGCGGGTTCCACAGATACGCAGTATTTT. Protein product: CASSSGLAGSTDTQYF. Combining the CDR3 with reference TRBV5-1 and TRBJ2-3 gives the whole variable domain KAGVTQTPRYLIKTRGQQVTLSCSPISGHRSVSWYQQTPGQGLQFLFEYFSETQRNKGNFPGRFSGRQFSNSRSEMNVSTLELGDSALYLCASSSGLAGSTDTQYFGPGTRLTVL.

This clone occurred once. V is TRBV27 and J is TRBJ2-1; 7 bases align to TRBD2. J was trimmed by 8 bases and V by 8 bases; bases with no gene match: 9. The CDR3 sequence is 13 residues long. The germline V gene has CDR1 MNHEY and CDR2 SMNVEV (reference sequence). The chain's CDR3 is CASWGGPRDEQFF. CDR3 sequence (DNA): TGTGCCAGCTGGGGGGGACCTAGGGATGAGCAGTTCTTC.